Here is one TCR beta chain with its context. V shed 5 bases and J 6 bases; nucleotides not matched to a gene: 4. CDR1 is SGHAT, CDR2 FQNNGV, per germline. The CDR3 consists of 15 residues. The data were taken from a study of T cell changes during pregnancy in multiple sclerosis. Sequenced by immunoSEQ multiplex PCR; TCRdb stores in-frame clones only, minus some. Here the sample spans 75,000 to 80,000 clones, around 93% being singletons. The source was peripheral blood, collected after pregnancy. The clonotype was recovered from a female donor in good health, enrolled as a control in a pregnancy study. The V call is TRBV11-2, the J call TRBJ2-7, with TRBD2 identical over 16 bases. The chain's CDR3 is CASSTGTSGRGEQYF. As DNA, the CDR3 is TGTGCCAGCAGCACCGGGACTAGCGGGAGGGGCGAGCAGTACTTC.